This T cell receptor beta chain stems from a study of T cells in Graves' hyperthyroidism and ophthalmopathy (dated by TCRdb to about 2019). Regarding the study in general: Peripheral blood was sampled at the time of initial diagnosis, prior to any treatment. The 100 discovery patients were randomly split 7:3 into training and test sets. After blood sampling, hyperthyroidism patients were treated with methimazole at a starting dose of 30 mg daily, and ophthalmopathy patients were treated with high-dose intravenous methylprednisolone. TCR V-J signatures able to tell the groups apart were searched for in a discovery cohort of 90 to 100 patients, of whom roughly 42 had Graves' ophthalmopathy and about 55 had stable Graves' hyperthyroidism. Thyroid tissue and blood T-cell repertoires from about six Graves' hyperthyroidism patients were also compared in the study. The paper describes TCR Vbeta CDR3 sequencing of 135 peripheral blood samples, made up of about 40 ophthalmopathy patients, approximately 73 hyperthyroidism patients and 17 progressor patients. Whether ophthalmopathy could be predicted prospectively was tested in an independent validation cohort made up of roughly 19 hyperthyroidism patients plus 17 patients who later progressed to ophthalmopathy.

V is clipped by 1 base and J by 5 bases, and the sequence between their germline boundaries is 9 bases long. The CDR3 contains 14 residues, cysteine and phenylalanine counted. Only CDR3 DNA is held: 42 bases, read in frame from base 1. CDR1 and CDR2 are drawn from the germline V gene: SGHAT, FQNNGV. A patient counted as having stable Graves' hyperthyroidism if no progression to ophthalmopathy occurred over 18 months of follow-up. Hyperthyroidism patients were newly diagnosed, had a disease duration of under 2 months, and were aged 18 to 65 years. Exclusion was applied to patients with uncontrolled infections, other autoimmune diseases, pregnancy or lactation. Clinical symptoms, serum thyroxine and TRAb, thyroid ultrasound, and orbital computed tomography formed the basis for the diagnoses. PBMCs were isolated from more than 9 ml of fresh peripheral blood by Ficoll-Paque density gradient centrifugation. Total RNA was extracted with Trizol reagent, and quality was checked on an Agilent 2100 Bioanalyzer.

The TCR beta CDR3 regions were amplified from the RNA transcripts. A first-round RT-PCR of the TCR CDR3 used the HTBI primer set with the Qiagen OneStep RT-PCR kit. Libraries were constructed in a second round of multiplex PCR, after which size selection and purification were carried out. The libraries were sequenced on an Illumina HiSeq2000 using paired-end 100 bp reads. Per the source publication's procedure: Raw data were processed with SOAPnuke, discarding reads with adapters, uncalled bases, mean Phred below 15, or no exact constant-primer or identifier match. COPE v1.2.5 was used to merge high-quality paired reads, and clonotypes were defined as unique nucleotide sequences. MiTCR v1.1 was used to align the clonotypes against IMGT TRBV, TRBD and TRBJ reference segments. The analysis was restricted to V-J combinations with a frequency above 0.0001, which together covered 99% to 99.2% of the repertoires. The TCS score was defined as F50 (clonal expansion) divided by E x V (chaos), with BLOSUM62-based TCRdist calculated between CDR3 peptides within each V-J. Welch's t-statistics and random forest reduced 500 to 550 V-J features to about 13, which were used in a naive Bayes classifier (R e1071). TCRdb applied fastp at Q25 and MiXCR to the public reads, then kept only in-frame beta chains. When rows share a CDR3 protein, they turn into one entry using the most common DNA and genes. The V and J calls, along with clone size, are taken from TCRdb and not from the paper's own processing. The sample has 300,000 to 400,000 distinct CDR3 sequences on record, less than 15% of them singletons. The top ten constitute around a tenth of the sample.

This clonotype was counted many times. Its antigen is unknown. No quality values exist for individual bases; no much larger clone is one base distant. Overall results and qualifications from the work: In cross-validation, a model built on a 13 V-J signature told ophthalmopathy apart from stable hyperthyroidism with under 90% sensitivity and about 81% specificity, and in testing the same model reached 80%/75%. No statistical method was used to fix the sample size in advance, and group allocation was not hidden from the investigators. Most expanded thyroid clonotypes (frequency above 0.001) were also found in blood, which suggests that blood repertoires may mirror thyroid immune responses. In validation, progression to ophthalmopathy was predicted by the model with almost 71% sensitivity and 72.22% specificity, a median of approximately 7.1 months before onset.

The sample comprised blood. This chain is built from TRBV11-2 and TRBJ1-5, with the D gene too uncertain to name. The sequence derives from a woman aged 18-29 years with Graves' hyperthyroidism. The CDR3 has the sequence CASSLVGSDQPQHF. The nucleotides are TGTGCCAGCAGCTTAGTAGGGTCCGATCAGCCCCAGCATTTT.